Each of the 9 T cell receptor beta chains below was sequenced from the same sample in a study of blood T cell repertoires in COVID-19 (dated by TCRdb to 2020 to 2022). Library preparation used the immunoSEQ multiplex PCR assay. The immuneACCESS repertoire file appears here via TCRdb, limited to in-frame rearrangements. These files lack a portion of the clones; in checked studies, under half of the deficit traces to unresolved V genes, and the cause of the others is not known. A total of around 150,000 clones appear in this sample, 84% of them only once. 3.4% of the sample is taken by the ten largest. Sequenced input: PBMCs or T cells enriched from blood (not recorded which). The receptors were gathered from a woman aged 50 to 65 with acute COVID-19.

This rearrangement joins TRBV5-8 to TRBJ1-5; 7 nucleotides align to TRBD1. CDR3 length: 16 residues. In germline, CDR1 is SGHTS, CDR2 YDEGEE. The V segment lost 4 bases and the J segment 0 bases; nucleotides outside the gene matches: 7. The CDR3 DNA sequence: TGTGCCAGCAGCCCGGGACAGCTACTTAGCAATCAGCCCCAGCATTTT. It yields the protein CASSPGQLLSNQPQHF.

This clone was seen repeatedly, ten times or more. This sequence joins TRBV7-9 and TRBJ1-2; 8 positions agree with TRBD1. Germline assignment: CDR1 SEHNR and CDR2 FQNEAQ (reference sequence). V shed 5 bases, J shed 2 bases, and the junction held 7 bases outside the gene matches. The CDR3 sequence is 15 residues long. The CDR3 DNA is TGTGCCAGCAGCGTAGGACAGGGACGAAACTATGGCTACACCTTC. This gives the protein CASSVGQGRNYGYTF.

This clone was counted between two and nine times. The chain couples TRBV6-5 to TRBJ2-2, with D possibly being TRBD1 (5 bases). Germline-derived CDR1 and CDR2 are MNHEY and SVGAGI. This CDR3 is built from 14 residues. Trimming cost V 5 bases and J 4 bases, with 11 bases left between them. The CDR3 reads CASSQGSGTGELFF. DNA for the CDR3: TGTGCCAGCAGTCAGGGATCGGGCACCGGGGAGCTGTTTTTT.

The J gene is TRBJ2-2, the V gene TRBV11-2, with 13 bases lining up with TRBD2. V was pared by 6 bases and J by 5 bases, with 6 bases of the junction left unmatched. This CDR3 has 16 residues. Germline V CDR1 and CDR2: SGHAT, FQNNGV. The CDR3 spells CASSSRTSGSTGELFF. CDR3 in DNA: TGTGCCAGCAGTTCCCGGACTAGCGGGAGTACCGGGGAGCTGTTTTTT.

This clone has just one count. The chain carries TRBV27 and TRBJ1-4; D is unresolved. The CDR3 extends over 15 amino acids. V was shortened by 0 bases and J by 3 bases, with 8 bases between the two germline ends. Germline lookup yields CDR1 MNHEY and CDR2 SMNVEV (reference sequence). The CDR3 reads CASSLSTGSNEKLFF. The DNA of the CDR3 is TGTGCCAGCAGTTTATCTACGGGGTCTAATGAAAAACTGTTTTTT.

J is TRBJ2-1 and V is TRBV24-1, with D perhaps matching TRBD1 (5 bases). Per germline, CDR1 KGHDR and CDR2 SFDVKD. CDR3 size: 16 residues. V was pared by 2 bases and J by 3 bases, with 13 bases between. CDR3 in amino acids: CATSDSQGDYYNEQFF. CDR3 nucleotide sequence: TGTGCCACCAGTGATTCCCAAGGGGATTACTACAATGAGCAGTTCTTC.

This CDR3 is CASSLQAFNQPQHF. The CDR3 DNA is TGTGCCAGCAGCTTACAGGCGTTCAATCAGCCCCAGCATTTT. V usage is TRBV7-8 and J usage is TRBJ1-5; D is unresolved. CDR1 and CDR2 (germline): SGHVS, FQNEAQ. The CDR3 sequence is 14 residues long. With 2 bases removed from V and 3 bases from J, the gap between germline ends came to 8 bases.

The table lists this clone with a count of one. This sequence joins TRBV27 and TRBJ1-2; tentative D call: TRBD1 (5 bases). Trimming pared 3 bases from V and 8 bases from J, leaving 22 bases between. The CDR3 extends over 16 amino acids. Germline CDR1 is MNHEY and CDR2 is SMNVEV (reference sequence). The CDR3 sequence: CASSLNGFVGGAGYTF. As DNA, the CDR3 is TGTGCCAGCAGTTTGAATGGGTTCGTAGGTGGGGCCGGCTACACCTTC.

The J gene is TRBJ2-7, the V gene TRBV5-1, with 8 bases that match TRBD1. Germline V lookup: CDR1 SGHRS, CDR2 YFSETQ. The V and J ends lost 4 bases and 2 bases, in that order; junction bases with no gene match: 11. The CDR3 consists of 16 residues. The chain's CDR3 is CASSPGSGTGTYEQYF. The CDR3 DNA reads TGCGCCAGCAGCCCGGGGTCCGGGACAGGAACCTACGAGCAGTACTTC. Based on the CDR3 plus reference TRBV5-1 and TRBJ2-7, the full variable domain is KAGVTQTPRYLIKTRGQQVTLSCSPISGHRSVSWYQQTPGQGLQFLFEYFSETQRNKGNFPGRFSGRQFSNSRSEMNVSTLELGDSALYLCASSPGSGTGTYEQYFGPGTRLTVT.